One and the same sample provided the 25 T cell receptor beta chains below, sequenced in a study of CXCR3-negative and CXCR3-positive naive CD8 T cells. TRB cDNA was prepared as libraries by UMI-labeled 5' RACE. TCRdb reprocessed the 5' RACE reads; each CDR3 protein has one entry and no DNA is given. The repertoire table contains over 100,000 distinct CDR3 sequences. For these receptors, no antigen is known. Notes on the study in general: Against CXCR3-negative naive cells, CXCR3-positive naive cells showed more hydrophobic TRB CDR3s.

Sequenced sample: naive CXCR3+ CD8+ T cells from blood. Regarding subset: CD45RO-CCR7+CD27+CD95- naive CD8+ T cells expressing CXCR3 (TNR3+). These TCRs come from a human donor in good health. Some clones in this sample may be carry-over from other donors' samples.

This rearrangement joins TRBV4-3 to TRBJ2-3. The CDR3 has 13 residues. The germline V gene encodes CDR1 LGHNA and CDR2 YSLEER. This CDR3 is CASSQDLKDTQYF.

The chain couples TRBV25-1 to TRBJ1-3. Germline V lookup: CDR1 MGHDK, CDR2 SYGVNS. There are 11 residues in the CDR3. The chain's CDR3 is CASISGNTIYF. The full variable domain, in which reference TRBV25-1 and TRBJ1-3 provide the parts outside the CDR3, is EADIYQTPRYLVIGTGKKITLECSQTMGHDKMYWYQQDPGMELHLIHYSYGVNSTEKGDLSSESTVSRIRTEHFPLTLESARPSHTSQYLCASISGNTIYFGEGSWLTVV.

This chain uses TRBV6-5 with TRBJ2-5; checking the TCRdb D call of TRBD1 is not possible without DNA. Germline CDR1 is MNHEY and CDR2 is SVGAGI. This CDR3 comprises 14 residues. This CDR3 is CASSLNRVRETQYF.

The gene calls are TRBV4-1 and TRBJ2-1; TCRdb gives TRBD2 as the D gene, but with no DNA this cannot be confirmed. The germline V gene encodes CDR1 MGHRA and CDR2 YSYEKL. This CDR3 has 18 residues. The CDR3 spells CASSQVGGPGVPHNEQFF.

V and J are TRBV4-1 and TRBJ2-3; TCRdb names TRBD2, which stays unverified in the absence of DNA. Germline V lookup: CDR1 MGHRA, CDR2 YSYEKL. The CDR3 is made up of 16 amino acids. CDR3 protein: CASSQLAGPGADTQYF.

V gene TRBV9 combines with J gene TRBJ2-7; TCRdb's D gene call, TRBD2, goes unchecked for lack of DNA. The CDR3 length is 15 residues. Germline V gives CDR1 SGDLS, CDR2 YYNGEE. The chain's CDR3 is CASSVEDSGTNEQYF.

The CDR3 is CAPESTDTQYF. The J gene is TRBJ2-3, the V gene TRBV7-9. Germline V lookup: CDR1 SEHNR, CDR2 FQNEAQ (reference sequence). This CDR3 spans 11 amino acids.

CDR3: CASSPGTGGQIGYTF. V and J are TRBV7-9 and TRBJ1-2; the TRBD1 assignment by TCRdb is unverifiable without DNA. This CDR3 comprises 15 residues. Germline CDR1 reads SEHNR; CDR2 reads FQNEAQ (reference sequence). The variable domain in full, with the rest retrieved from reference TRBV7-9 and TRBJ1-2, is DTGVSQNPRHKITKRGQNVTFRCDPISEHNRLYWYRQTLGQGPEFLTYFQNEAQLEKSRLLSDRFSAERPKGSFSTLEIQRTEQGDSAMYLCASSPGTGGQIGYTFGSGTRLTVV.

The chain combines TRBV4-1 with TRBJ2-7; TCRdb indicates TRBD1, and absent DNA this call remains unverified. The germline gives CDR1 MGHRA, CDR2 YSYEKL. This CDR3 is built from 13 residues. Here the CDR3 reads CASSLTGDEGQYF.

The chain recombines TRBV4-1 with TRBJ2-1; TCRdb names TRBD2, which stays unverified in the absence of DNA. The CDR3 covers 19 residues. The germline V gene encodes CDR1 MGHRA and CDR2 YSYEKL. CDR3 amino acids: CASSQEYSGGPLSVNEQFF.

The J gene is TRBJ2-3, the V gene TRBV7-8; the TRBD1 assignment by TCRdb is unverifiable without DNA. There are 17 residues in the CDR3. The germline CDR1 and CDR2 sequences are SGHVS and FQNEAQ. The CDR3 reads CASSLAGGIRLTDTQYF.

The chain recombines TRBV7-9 with TRBJ2-7. This CDR3 is 11 amino acids long. Germline V gene data show CDR1 as SEHNR and CDR2 as FQNEAQ (reference sequence). CDR3 sequence reads: CASSPTYEQYF.

CDR3 in amino acids: CSVAGTRGTDTQYF. This sequence joins TRBV29-1 and TRBJ2-3; the D call of TRBD2 rests on TCRdb alone, since no DNA is present to check it. Germline CDR1 SQVTM, CDR2 ANQGSEA. The CDR3 contains 14 residues.

The chain couples TRBV7-8 to TRBJ2-1; lacking DNA, the TRBD1 call made by TCRdb goes unchecked. The CDR3 sequence is 17 residues long. Germline lookup yields CDR1 SGHVS and CDR2 FQNEAQ. This CDR3 reads CASSLELLTGPIYEQFF.

This rearrangement joins TRBV5-6 to TRBJ2-1. The CDR3 consists of 15 residues. The germline CDR1 and CDR2 sequences are SGHDT and YYEEEE. The CDR3 spells CASSLGGGSYNEQFF.

The chain is built from TRBV9 and TRBJ1-1; with no DNA, the TCRdb D assignment of TRBD1 cannot be verified. Germline loops: CDR1 SGDLS, CDR2 YYNGEE. The CDR3 is made up of 14 amino acids. CDR3 in amino acids: CASSKRDRGTEAFF.

CDR3 region: CASSLDPAGRTYGYTF. This sequence joins TRBV5-1 and TRBJ1-2; TCRdb's D gene call, TRBD1, goes unchecked for lack of DNA. Germline assignment: CDR1 SGHRS and CDR2 YFSETQ. The CDR3 sequence is 16 residues long.

This chain uses TRBV29-1 with TRBJ2-1; as DNA is missing, the TRBD1 call by TCRdb cannot be tested. This CDR3 has 12 amino acids. Germline lookup yields CDR1 SQVTM and CDR2 ANQGSEA. CDR3 amino acids: CSARDRGNEQFF.

The V gene is TRBV7-2, the J gene TRBJ2-1; the D call of TRBD2 rests on TCRdb alone, since no DNA is present to check it. CDR1 is SGHTA and CDR2 is FQGNSA in the germline V gene. The CDR3 loop spans 15 amino acids. CDR3 region: CASSPSGTIANEHFF.

The CDR3 here is CASSPSGRNEQFF. The chain recombines TRBV7-9 with TRBJ2-1. In germline, CDR1 is SEHNR, CDR2 FQNEAQ (reference sequence). This CDR3 contains 13 residues.

The gene calls are TRBV2 and TRBJ2-5. The CDR3 loop spans 12 amino acids. The germline gives CDR1 SNHLY, CDR2 FYNNEI. CDR3: CASSLPPETQYF. Based on the CDR3 plus reference TRBV2 and TRBJ2-5, the full variable domain is EPEVTQTPSHQVTQMGQEVILRCVPISNHLYFYWYRQILGQKVEFLVSFYNNEISEKSEIFDDQFSVERPDGSNFTLKIRSTKLEDSAMYFCASSLPPETQYFGPGTRLLVL.

The rearrangement uses TRBV20-1 and TRBJ2-1; the TCRdb call, TRBD1, lacks DNA for checking. The CDR3 has 13 residues. Germline values: CDR1 DFQATT, CDR2 SNEGSKA (reference sequence). The CDR3 is CSARDPGGNEQFF.

This chain uses TRBV5-1 with TRBJ2-6; TCRdb outputs TRBD2, but without DNA this stays unchecked. The germline V gene has CDR1 SGHRS and CDR2 YFSETQ. This CDR3 spans 16 amino acids. CDR3 loop: CASSLVEGTGANVLTF.

The V call is TRBV12-3 or TRBV12-4, the J call TRBJ2-1; without DNA, the TCRdb call of TRBD2 cannot be checked. The CDR3 extends over 18 amino acids. Here the CDR3 reads CASPPSGTSGSSYNEQFF.

The chain couples TRBV28 to TRBJ2-3; TCRdb's assignment of TRBD2 cannot be checked, as there is no DNA. CDR3 length: 16 amino acids. Germline CDR1 and CDR2: MDHEN and SYDVKM. The CDR3 sequence: CASSSETSGITDTQYF.